This T cell receptor beta chain derives from a study of lymphopenia after photon versus proton radiotherapy. As for this clone: Antigen: not known.

Notes on the study in general: After lymphocyte nadir, photon-treated repertoires showed oligoclonal expansion, especially CD8+ Temra.

The protocol was immunoSEQ multiplex PCR, while the TCRdb copy is restricted to in-frame clones and leaves out a portion. This sample has 40,000 to 45,000 clones, with around 81% found just once. This receptor was obtained from a woman in her seventies with pancreatic cancer. The sequences come from peripheral blood, collected from a patient treated with proton-based radiotherapy.

The CDR3 reads CSASTGPDTQYF. DNA of the CDR3: TGCAGCGCATCGACAGGCCCAGATACGCAGTATTTT. This chain uses TRBV29-1 with TRBJ2-3; D is perhaps TRBD1 (6 bases). This CDR3 region has 12 residues. V lost 7 bases and J 4 bases, leaving 12 bases between the germline ends. CDR1 and CDR2 from the germline V gene are SQVTM and ANQGSEA.